This TCR beta chain was recovered during a study of regulatory T cells in long-lasting Graves disease. General observations from the study: Whereas new patients shared about a thousand public clonotypes, persistent patients shared more, at 2,500 to 3,500. Persistent disease was associated with favored TRBV28 usage and with favored use of TRBJ1-2 and TRBJ2-5.

Germline lookup yields CDR1 SGDLS and CDR2 YYNGEE. The germline V and J ends were trimmed by 2 bases and 0 bases, with 11 bases remaining between them. The CDR3 runs to 16 residues. This clonotype was detected many times. As yet, its antigen is unknown. Through Arm-PCR of CDR3 regions and iRepertoire HTBI primers, TCR beta libraries were built. In the original workflow: Around 59 TRBV and roughly 15 TRBJ segments were identified across samples. From the multiplex PCR reads, TCRdb called clonotypes with MiXCR, one entry per CDR3 protein. TCRdb, not the original authors, processed these V and J calls. The table lists about 310,000 distinct CDR3 sequences, 20% to 25% of them singletons, with about 61% in the top ten. The time point here: persistent/refractory GD, antithyroid drugs over 5 years with positive TRAb. RNA isolated from PBMCs was used to make the TCR library.

The input for sequencing was peripheral blood mononuclear cells (PBMCs), taken when the disease was refractory, from a patient treated with antithyroid drugs. This sequence originates from a female donor with Graves disease. This chain joins TRBV9 and TRBJ2-2, with D unclear. For the CDR3, the DNA is TGTGCCAGCAGCGTCCCGGTCAGTCCGAACACCGGGGAGCTGTTTTTT. This codes for CASSVPVSPNTGELFF.